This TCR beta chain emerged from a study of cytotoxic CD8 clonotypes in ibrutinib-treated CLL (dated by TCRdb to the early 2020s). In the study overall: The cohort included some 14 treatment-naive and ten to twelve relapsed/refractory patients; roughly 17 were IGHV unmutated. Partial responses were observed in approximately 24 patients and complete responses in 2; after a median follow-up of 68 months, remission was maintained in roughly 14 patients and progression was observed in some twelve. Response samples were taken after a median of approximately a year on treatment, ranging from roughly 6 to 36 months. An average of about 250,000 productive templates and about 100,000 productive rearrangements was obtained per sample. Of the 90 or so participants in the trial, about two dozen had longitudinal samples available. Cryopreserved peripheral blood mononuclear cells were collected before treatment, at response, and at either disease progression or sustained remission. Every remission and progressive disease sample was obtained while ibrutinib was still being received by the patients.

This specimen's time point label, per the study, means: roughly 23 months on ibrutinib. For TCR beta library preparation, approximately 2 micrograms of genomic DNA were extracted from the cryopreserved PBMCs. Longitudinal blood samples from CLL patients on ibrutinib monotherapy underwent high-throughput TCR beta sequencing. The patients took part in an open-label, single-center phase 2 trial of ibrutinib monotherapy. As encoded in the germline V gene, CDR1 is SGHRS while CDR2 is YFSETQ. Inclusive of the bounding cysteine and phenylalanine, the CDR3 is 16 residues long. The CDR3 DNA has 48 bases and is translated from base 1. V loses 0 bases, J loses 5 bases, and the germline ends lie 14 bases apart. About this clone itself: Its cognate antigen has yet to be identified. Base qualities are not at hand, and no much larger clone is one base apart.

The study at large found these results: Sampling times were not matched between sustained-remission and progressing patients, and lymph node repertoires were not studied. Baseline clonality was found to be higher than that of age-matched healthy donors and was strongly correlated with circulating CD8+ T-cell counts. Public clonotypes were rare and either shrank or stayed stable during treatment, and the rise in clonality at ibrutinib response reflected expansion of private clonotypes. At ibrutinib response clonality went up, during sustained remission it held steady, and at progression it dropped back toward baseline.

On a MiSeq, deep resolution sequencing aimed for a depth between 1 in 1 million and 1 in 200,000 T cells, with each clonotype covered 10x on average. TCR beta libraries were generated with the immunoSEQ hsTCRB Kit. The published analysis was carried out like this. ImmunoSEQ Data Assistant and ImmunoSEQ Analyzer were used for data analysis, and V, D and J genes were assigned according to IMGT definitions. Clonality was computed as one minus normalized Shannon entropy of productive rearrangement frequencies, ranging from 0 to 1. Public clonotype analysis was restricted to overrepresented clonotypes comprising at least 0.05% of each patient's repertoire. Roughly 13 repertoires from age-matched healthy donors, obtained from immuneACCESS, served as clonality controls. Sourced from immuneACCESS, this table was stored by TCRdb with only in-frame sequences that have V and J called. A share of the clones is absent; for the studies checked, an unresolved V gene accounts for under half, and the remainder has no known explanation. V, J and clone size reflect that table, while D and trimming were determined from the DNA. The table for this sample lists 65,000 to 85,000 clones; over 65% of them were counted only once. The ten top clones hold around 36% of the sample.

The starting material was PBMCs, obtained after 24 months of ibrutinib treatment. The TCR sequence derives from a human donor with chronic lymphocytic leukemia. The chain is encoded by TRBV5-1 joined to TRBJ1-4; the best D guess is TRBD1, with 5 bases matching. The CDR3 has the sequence CASSLGALEGNEKLFF. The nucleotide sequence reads TGCGCCAGCAGCTTGGGGGCACTGGAGGGGAATGAAAAACTGTTTTTT.